A single sample gave rise to the 14 T cell receptor beta chains below, sequenced in a study of blood T cells in healthy people across ages. It was with a sample-barcoded 5' primer and a J-beta primer mix that a second PCR of roughly 7 to 12 cycles was run. TCRdb recomputed calls from the 5' RACE reads with MiXCR, one row per CDR3 protein. The sample has about 640,000 distinct CDR3 sequences; approximately 30% are singletons. Sequencing was performed on blood. The receptors were gathered from a woman older than 75 in good health.

This clonotype has a handful of counts. The chain recombines TRBV10-3 with TRBJ1-1; 9 bases are a match to TRBD1. The germline CDR1 and CDR2 sequences are ENHRY and SYGVKD. The CDR3 spans 13 residues. The V and J ends lost 11 bases and 3 bases, in that order; junction bases with no gene match: 7. CDR3 sequence reads: CASRTGVDTEAFF. For the CDR3, the DNA is TGTGCCTCGAGGACAGGGGTGGACACTGAAGCTTTCTTT.

The chain couples TRBV10-3 to TRBJ1-2; D gene uncertain. This CDR3 comprises 10 residues. CDR1 and CDR2 (germline): ENHRY, SYGVKD. Trimming shortened V by 6 bases and J by 6 bases, and 5 bases separated the two germline ends. CDR3 residues: CAIRQNGYTF. The DNA of the CDR3 is TGTGCCATCAGGCAGAATGGCTACACCTTC.

The genes are TRBV7-9 and TRBJ2-1, with D uncertain. CDR1 and CDR2 from the germline V gene are SEHNR and FQNEAQ (reference sequence). This CDR3 has 12 residues. V lost 5 bases to trimming and J lost 10 bases, with 12 bases between them. In nucleotides, the CDR3 is TGTGCCAGCAGCCGACTCCCTCTGGAGCAGTTCTTC. Translating it yields CASSRLPLEQFF. Combining the CDR3 with reference TRBV7-9 and TRBJ2-1 gives the whole variable domain DTGVSQNPRHKITKRGQNVTFRCDPISEHNRLYWYRQTLGQGPEFLTYFQNEAQLEKSRLLSDRFSAERPKGSFSTLEIQRTEQGDSAMYLCASSRLPLEQFFGPGTRLTVL.

The J gene is TRBJ2-7, the V gene TRBV20-1; 11 nucleotides line up with TRBD1. After removal of 1 base from V and 5 bases from J, the junction contained 10 bases not matched to a gene. CDR3 size: 16 residues. The germline V gene has CDR1 DFQATT and CDR2 SNEGSKA (reference sequence). This CDR3 reads CSARAGQGVNRDEQYF. The CDR3 DNA reads as TGCAGTGCTAGAGCGGGACAGGGGGTCAACAGGGACGAGCAGTACTTC.

This clonotype was counted at least ten times. This sequence joins TRBV3-1 and TRBJ2-6; D uncertain. This CDR3 contains 13 residues. Trimming pared 5 bases from V and 3 bases from J, leaving 5 bases between. Per germline, CDR1 LGHDT and CDR2 YNNKEL (reference sequence). CDR3: CASSNFGANVLTF. CDR3 DNA sequence: TGTGCCAGCAGCAACTTTGGGGCCAACGTCCTGACTTTC.

Concerning this clonotype itself: A much larger clone sits a single nucleotide away, making a read error possible. The chain carries TRBV2 and TRBJ2-7; 11 nucleotides match TRBD1. V shed 5 bases and J 10 bases; nucleotides not matched to a gene: 13. Germline V gives CDR1 SNHLY, CDR2 FYNNEI. CDR3 size: 15 residues. The CDR3, as DNA: TGTGCCAGCAGTCCCGGGACAGGGGGAAAAGAGGCCCAGTACTTC. This translates into CASSPGTGGKEAQYF.

At least ten counts were recorded for this clonotype. The chain joins TRBV20-1 to TRBJ2-6; 11 bases match TRBD1. V lost 2 bases to trimming and J lost 2 bases; unmatched junction nucleotides: 5. The CDR3 covers 17 residues. Germline lookup yields CDR1 DFQATT and CDR2 SNEGSKA (reference sequence). The CDR3 region has the DNA TGCAGTGCTAGATCCGGGACAGGGGGACCTGGGGCCAACGTCCTGACTTTC. Protein sequence: CSARSGTGGPGANVLTF.

There are a few counts of this clonotype. The chain combines TRBV7-6 with TRBJ2-1; D may correspond to TRBD1 or TRBD2 (6 bases each). Judging by the DNA end, TRBJ2-7 fits better; the J call may be wrong. Germline V gene data show CDR1 as SGHVS and CDR2 as FNYEAQ. The CDR3 spans 15 residues. CDR3 amino acids: CASSLEWGAYNEQYF. The CDR3, as DNA: TGTGCCAGCAGCTTAGAGTGGGGGGCTTACAATGAGCAGTACTTC.

This chain links TRBV30 with TRBJ1-6; maybe TRBD1 (6 bases). Trimming left V 0 bases short and J 6 bases short, with 9 bases between. This CDR3 comprises 14 residues. Per the germline V gene, CDR1 is GTSNPN and CDR2 is SVGIG (reference sequence). CDR3 DNA sequence: TGTGCCTGGAGTGTAGACAGGATTAATTCACCCCTCCACTTT. This translates into CAWSVDRINSPLHF. Supplemented by reference TRBV30 and TRBJ1-6, the full variable domain reads SQTIHQWPATLVQPVGSPLSLECTVEGTSNPNLYWYRQAAGRGLQLLFYSVGIGQISSEVPQNLSASRPQDRQFILSSKKLLLSDSGFYLCAWSVDRINSPLHFGNGTRLTVT.

This clonotype came up many times. The chain carries TRBV2 and TRBJ2-5, with 9 bases that match TRBD2. CDR3 length: 14 residues. V gave up 1 base and J gave up 5 bases; unmatched junction bases: 2. The germline V gene encodes CDR1 SNHLY and CDR2 FYNNEI. The CDR3 loop is CASSEGTSVETQYF. The CDR3 DNA follows: TGTGCCAGCAGTGAAGGGACTAGCGTGGAGACCCAGTACTTC. Full variable domain (outside the CDR3, taken from reference TRBV2 and TRBJ2-5): EPEVTQTPSHQVTQMGQEVILRCVPISNHLYFYWYRQILGQKVEFLVSFYNNEISEKSEIFDDQFSVERPDGSNFTLKIRSTKLEDSAMYFCASSEGTSVETQYFGPGTRLLVL.

This clonotype was counted only a few times. The V call is TRBV2, the J call TRBJ2-3, with 9 bases lining up with TRBD2. Germline-derived CDR1 and CDR2 are SNHLY and FYNNEI. The CDR3 extends over 16 amino acids. V dropped 0 bases and J dropped 6; count of bases not matched to a gene: 7. The CDR3: CASSEARGGGADTQYF. DNA for the CDR3: TGTGCCAGCAGTGAAGCCCGAGGCGGGGGGGCCGATACGCAGTATTTT.

This clonotype was counted ten times or more. This chain uses TRBV5-6 with TRBJ2-1, with 7 bases fitting TRBD2. The CDR3 sequence is 16 residues long. The ends lost 1 base at V and 1 base at J; junction bases unmatched: 5. The V gene's germline CDR1 is SGHDT and CDR2 YYEEEE. The DNA of the CDR3 is TGTGCCAGCAGCTTGCGGGGGGTAAGTTCCTACAATGAGCAGTTCTTC. Encoded protein: CASSLRGVSSYNEQFF.

This clonotype was detected only a few times. This chain uses TRBV12-3 or TRBV12-4 with TRBJ1-5, with a weak D call TRBD1 (5 bases). The V and J ends lost 4 bases and 2 bases respectively, with 9 bases between them. This CDR3 is 14 amino acids long. CDR3 loop: CASSCSGRNQPQHF. The CDR3 nucleotides are TGTGCCAGCAGTTGTTCAGGGCGCAATCAGCCCCAGCATTTT.

The table lists this clonotype with a few counts. The chain couples TRBV21-1 to TRBJ1-1; TRBD1, the D gene given by the table, was not confirmed from the DNA. TRBV21-1 is a documented pseudogene. There are 17 residues in the CDR3. The CDR3 sequence: CASSPRTTKVANTEAFF. The CDR3 nucleotides read TGTGCCAGCAGCCCTCGGACAACTAAGGTAGCGAACACTGAAGCTTTCTTT.